What follows are 22 T cell receptor beta chains derived from one specimen sequenced in a study of T cell responses to AZD1222 COVID-19 vaccine. Here immunoSEQ multiplex PCR was the method, and the copy in TCRdb shows in-frame clones only, minus some. Of approximately 120,000 clones in the sample, about nine tenths were seen once. The sequences come from peripheral blood, collected on day 0 of AZD1222 vaccination. These receptors were obtained from an adult in good health.

The chain employs TRBV19 and TRBJ2-1; 11 bases match TRBD2. The germline V gene has CDR1 LNHDA and CDR2 SQIVND (reference sequence). The CDR3 has 16 amino acids. J was trimmed by 8 bases and V by 5 bases; bases with no gene match: 11. The DNA of the CDR3 is TGTGCCAGTAGTCCGGAGACTAGCGGGACCGCGGATGAGCAGTTCTTC. Translated, it gives CASSPETSGTADEQFF.

V is TRBV3-1 (or the pseudogene TRBV3-2) and J is TRBJ2-1; D call uncertain. CDR3 length: 12 amino acids. Per germline, CDR1 LGHDT and CDR2 YNNKEL (reference sequence). Trimming removed 3 bases at V and 6 bases at J, with 6 bases between. Written as DNA, the CDR3 is TGTGCCAGCAGCCAGGAAGGCAATGAGCAGTTCTTC. It codes for CASSQEGNEQFF.

CDR3 in amino acids: CASSYTGTVNTGELFF. The DNA of the CDR3 is TGTGCCAGCAGCTATACCGGGACGGTGAACACCGGGGAGCTGTTTTTT. V and J are TRBV7-2 and TRBJ2-2, with D possibly called TRBD1 or TRBD2 (5 bases each). The CDR3 covers 16 residues. From germline, CDR1 is SGHTA and CDR2 FQGNSA. Trimming removed 4 bases at V and 1 base at J, with 13 bases between.

This chain links TRBV19 with TRBJ1-4, with D uncertain. Between the trimmed V and J ends, which lost 6 bases and 3 bases, there was a span of 11 bases. Germline-derived CDR1 and CDR2 are LNHDA and SQIVND (reference sequence). The CDR3 totals 14 residues. The CDR3 region is CASSSARANEKLFF. The CDR3 nucleotides are TGTGCCAGTAGCTCCGCACGCGCTAATGAAAAACTGTTTTTT.

The V call is TRBV27, the J call TRBJ1-1; tentatively, D is TRBD1 (6 bases). Trimming stripped 2 bases from V and 4 bases from J, with 17 bases between. CDR1 and CDR2 from the germline V gene are MNHEY and SMNVEV (reference sequence). CDR3 size: 16 residues. The CDR3 here is CASSLIPGGRSTEAFF. The CDR3, as DNA: TGTGCCAGCAGTTTAATCCCTGGGGGGCGGAGCACTGAAGCTTTCTTT.

The CDR3 region is CASSLRTGYGYTF. As DNA, the CDR3 is TGTGCCAGCAGCTTAAGGACGGGGTATGGCTACACCTTC. This rearrangement joins TRBV11-3 to TRBJ1-2, with D unclear. There are 13 residues in the CDR3. The ends were cut back, 2 bases at V and 5 bases at J, with 9 bases in the middle. The germline V gene has CDR1 SGHNT and CDR2 YENEEA.

This clone was observed a handful of times. The chain is built from TRBV6-5 and TRBJ2-5; 8 positions match TRBD1. The CDR3 runs to 15 residues. V was pared by 8 bases and J by 3 bases, with 11 bases of the junction left unmatched. Germline V lookup: CDR1 MNHEY, CDR2 SVGAGI. The CDR3 region has the DNA TGTGCCAGCGGGAAGGCGGAGGACAGGGAAGAGACCCAGTACTTC. As protein: CASGKAEDREETQYF.

This clone was observed a few times. CDR3: CASSRWDRGLRNQPQHF. The CDR3 DNA is TGTGCCAGCAGCAGGTGGGACAGGGGGCTTCGCAATCAGCCCCAGCATTTT. This rearrangement joins TRBV21-1 to TRBJ1-5; the DNA was not used to check the table's D call, TRBD1. TRBV21-1 is flagged as a pseudogene. The CDR3 runs to 17 residues.

This clone was counted a few times. The chain carries TRBV7-9 and TRBJ2-7; unclear D gene. Germline CDR1 and CDR2: SEHNR and FQNEAQ (reference sequence). Trimming removed 2 bases from V and 1 base from J, with 6 bases in between. This CDR3 spans 13 amino acids. This chain's CDR3 is CASSLLGSYEQYF. Written as DNA, the CDR3 is TGTGCCAGCAGCTTATTAGGGTCCTACGAGCAGTACTTC.

This sequence joins TRBV27 and TRBJ2-7, with 8 bases lining up with TRBD1. V dropped 6 bases and J dropped 4; count of bases not matched to a gene: 11. This CDR3 contains 15 residues. The germline V gene encodes CDR1 MNHEY and CDR2 SMNVEV (reference sequence). The CDR3 DNA follows: TGTGCCAGCAGGAGGGCGTGGACAGGGTTATACGAGCAGTACTTC. Translated, it gives CASRRAWTGLYEQYF.

The genes are TRBV28 and TRBJ2-1, with D possibly matching TRBD2 (6 bases). The V gene's germline CDR1 is MDHEN and CDR2 SYDVKM. The CDR3 length is 14 residues. The V end lost 7 bases, the J end lost 1 base, and 11 bases lay between the germline ends. The CDR3 DNA is TGTGCCAGCATGGGAGGTGGGTCCTACAATGAGCAGTTCTTC. It codes for CASMGGGSYNEQFF.

V gene TRBV5-1 combines with J gene TRBJ2-2; D not resolved. The CDR3 runs 15 residues. V was cut by 4 bases and J by 6 bases, with 16 bases left in between. Looked up from germline, CDR1 is SGHRS and CDR2 is YFSETQ. CDR3 DNA: TGCGCCAGCAGCCCCCAGGCGGAACGGGCCGGGGAGCTGTTTTTT. Amino acid sequence: CASSPQAERAGELFF.

To note about this clone: One junction end does not reproduce the germline sequence, and a read error may be involved. V usage is TRBV7-8 and J usage is TRBJ2-4, with D possibly TRBD2 on 7 matching bases. The length of the CDR3 is 14 residues. In germline, CDR1 is SGHVS, CDR2 FQNEAQ. In DNA form, the CDR3 reads TGTGCCAGCAGCTTACTGGTGGGGGGGGACACCACCCTCTTC. Amino acid sequence: CASSLLVGGDTTLF.

The J gene is TRBJ2-7, the V gene TRBV4-2; TRBD1 might be the D (6 bases). From germline, CDR1 is LGHNA and CDR2 YNFKEQ. The CDR3 is 15 amino acids. Trimming cost V 1 base and J 5 bases, with 15 bases left between them. The CDR3 sequence: CASSQVTGPEDEQYF. The CDR3 nucleotides read TGTGCCAGCAGCCAAGTCACAGGGCCGGAGGACGAGCAGTACTTC.

The chain couples TRBV7-6 to TRBJ2-7, with 9 nucleotides matching TRBD2. There are 16 residues in the CDR3. The trim removed 5 bases at V and 3 bases at J, leaving 11 bases unmatched. Germline V gives CDR1 SGHVS, CDR2 FNYEAQ. The CDR3 DNA is TGTGCCAGCAGCCCCTTCGCGGGAGGGCCTTACTACGAGCAGTACTTC. It is translated as CASSPFAGGPYYEQYF.

This clone was seen only a few times. The CDR3 region is CASSRPPGQGDYEQYF. In DNA form, the CDR3 reads TGTGCCAGCAGTCGACCCCCCGGACAGGGGGACTACGAGCAGTACTTC. The chain recombines TRBV3-1 (or the pseudogene TRBV3-2) with TRBJ2-7; TRBD1 matches 10 bases. CDR1 and CDR2 from the germline V gene are LGHDT and YNNKEL (reference sequence). The V segment lost 6 bases and the J segment 3 bases; nucleotides outside the gene matches: 11. The CDR3 runs 16 residues.

This clone has more than one count but fewer than ten. The genes are TRBV10-3 and TRBJ1-2, with D maybe TRBD1 (6 bases). With 7 bases removed from V and 3 bases from J, the gap between germline ends came to 18 bases. Looked up from germline, CDR1 is ENHRY and CDR2 is SYGVKD. The CDR3 sequence is 15 residues long. The CDR3 here is CAINGGSQRDYGYTF. DNA for the CDR3: TGTGCCATCAACGGGGGCAGTCAAAGGGACTATGGCTACACCTTC.

The genes are TRBV13 and TRBJ2-7; D may be TRBD1 or TRBD2 (5 bases each). Germline values: CDR1 PRHDT, CDR2 FYEKMQ (reference sequence). Trimming left V 4 bases short and J 2 bases short, with 12 bases between. This CDR3 contains 14 residues. The CDR3 DNA is TGTGCCAGCAGCTCCCGGGACGGTGCCTACGAGCAGTACTTC. Translating it yields CASSSRDGAYEQYF.

The J gene is TRBJ2-7, the V gene TRBV18; 7 bases agree with TRBD1. This CDR3 has 13 amino acids. J lost 1 base, V lost 3 bases, and 0 bases had no gene match. Germline V lookup: CDR1 KGHSH, CDR2 LQKENI. CDR3 sequence (DNA): TGTGCCAGCTCACCGGGACAGTCCTACGAGCAGTACTTC. This translates into CASSPGQSYEQYF.

The chain uses TRBV7-9 and TRBJ1-2, with a possible D match to TRBD1 (6 bases). Trimming took 0 bases from V and 3 from J, leaving 14 bases between them. The germline gives CDR1 SEHNR, CDR2 FQNEAQ (reference sequence). The CDR3 is made up of 16 amino acids. Here the CDR3 reads CASSLARGGADYGYTF. CDR3 in DNA: TGTGCCAGCAGCTTAGCGCGGGGGGGCGCGGACTATGGCTACACCTTC.

This chain connects TRBV2 to TRBJ2-6; unclear D gene. The germline CDR1 and CDR2 sequences are SNHLY and FYNNEI. V dropped 6 bases and J dropped 0 bases, with 6 bases sitting between them. The CDR3 length is 14 residues. The CDR3 reads CASSRLSGANVLTF. The DNA for the CDR3 is TGTGCCAGCAGCCGGCTCTCTGGGGCCAACGTCCTGACTTTC. Drawing the rest from reference TRBV2 and TRBJ2-6, the complete variable domain is EPEVTQTPSHQVTQMGQEVILRCVPISNHLYFYWYRQILGQKVEFLVSFYNNEISEKSEIFDDQFSVERPDGSNFTLKIRSTKLEDSAMYFCASSRLSGANVLTFGAGSRLTVL.

V gene TRBV7-9 combines with J gene TRBJ1-4; D unresolved. Germline CDR1 SEHNR, CDR2 FQNEAQ (reference sequence). The V and J ends lost 6 bases and 8 bases respectively, with 19 bases between them. The CDR3 has 15 amino acids. The CDR3 here is CASRPPPGGGEKLFF. The CDR3 DNA sequence: TGTGCCAGCAGGCCTCCCCCCGGTGGAGGAGAAAAACTGTTTTTT.